Following are 4 T cell receptor beta chains from one sample sequenced in a study of Tregs in tolerant kidney transplant recipients. Here immunoSEQ multiplex PCR was the method, and the copy in TCRdb shows in-frame clones only, minus some. Of about 240,000 clones in the sample, 84% were seen once. Sequencing was done on a sample of CD4+ T cells from blood. Source of these receptors: a human donor in good health.

The V and J genes are TRBV20-1 and TRBJ2-7; D is possibly TRBD2 (5 bases). The CDR3 has 11 residues. Germline lookup yields CDR1 DFQATT and CDR2 SNEGSKA (reference sequence). Between the trimmed V and J ends, which lost 6 bases and 5 bases, there was a span of 11 bases. The CDR3 protein is CSARAHHEQYF. In DNA form, the CDR3 reads TGCAGTGCGCGGGCCCACCACGAGCAGTACTTC.

CDR3 in amino acids: CASIPNGDTQYF. CDR3 sequence (DNA): TGTGCCAGCATTCCGAATGGGGATACGCAGTATTTT. The rearrangement uses TRBV7-9 and TRBJ2-3; D remains unclear. V dropped 7 bases and J dropped 6 bases, with 11 bases sitting between them. Germline V gives CDR1 SEHNR, CDR2 FQNEAQ (reference sequence). The CDR3 runs to 12 residues.

The chain carries TRBV2 and TRBJ1-5; tentatively, D is TRBD1 (6 bases). The V and J ends lost 8 bases and 3 bases respectively, with 8 bases between them. Germline CDR1 is SNHLY and CDR2 is FYNNEI. The CDR3 spans 12 residues. The CDR3 DNA reads as TGTGCCAGCCAGGGGCCCAATCAGCCCCAGCATTTT. Amino acids: CASQGPNQPQHF.

The chain couples TRBV6-5 to TRBJ1-3; 7 nucleotides align to TRBD1. This CDR3 spans 13 amino acids. V lost 7 bases to trimming and J lost 4 bases; unmatched junction nucleotides: 4. CDR1 and CDR2 (germline): MNHEY, SVGAGI. Here the CDR3 DNA reads TGTGCCAGCAAAGGGACAGCGGGAAACACCATATATTTT. This gives the protein CASKGTAGNTIYF.